Reported below is one T cell receptor beta chain. What this receptor recognizes is not known. No base quality values were provided; no much bigger clone lies one nucleotide off. Libraries were prepared through 5' RACE. The sequencing machine was an Illumina HiSeq 2000. Template switching added a universal primer binding site, and the final cDNA carried a unique molecular identifier that allowed TCR cDNA molecules to be counted accurately. Specific primers in the conserved constant-segment region were used to synthesize first-strand cDNA for the TCR alpha and beta chains. Each cDNA library was double barcoded, with a SMART-Mk sample barcode plus Illumina barcodes, to control for contamination. TruSeq adapter sequences along with Illumina sample barcodes were introduced in two successive PCR steps. The Illumina HiSeq platform was used with custom primers to sequence TCR alpha and beta cDNA libraries. From the authors' description of their analysis: MiGEC was used to process raw reads and extract unique molecular identifiers, and MiXCR was used to find CDR3 positions. For each individual, recombination models were inferred using an EM algorithm with the repgenHMM and IGoR tools. Shared clonotype analysis was performed with the tcR package in R, normalizing sharing by the product of cloneset sizes. Out-of-frame nonproductive sequences were analyzed to study raw recombination free of thymic and clonal selection effects. The public reads were reanalyzed by TCRdb: fastp trimming at Q25, MiXCR alignment, in-frame beta chains only. Identical CDR3 proteins give one entry, which carries the most common genes and DNA. The V and J calls reflect TCRdb's pipeline rather than the authors' work. The sample table lists roughly 750,000 distinct CDR3 sequences, approximately 21% of them with a count of one. The top ten hold about 4.3% of the sample.

Only healthy Caucasian donors were included. Three pairs of female monozygotic twins, all aged about 18 to 30 years, made up the twin cohort. RNA for TCR libraries was isolated from peripheral blood mononuclear cells. The CDR3, cysteine through phenylalanine, is 19 amino acids long. Only the CDR3 portion is preserved as DNA: 57 bases, with reading frame beginning at the first base. CDR1 and CDR2 (WSHSY, SAAADI) derive from the germline V gene. The germline V and J ends show losses of 8 bases and 0 bases respectively, and no gene match explains 16 bases of the junction. The record originates from a study of identical twins (TCRdb year 2016). For the wider study: To test whether fetal clonotypes persist, the study used deep sequencing on TCR alpha and beta repertoires from monozygotic twins, unrelated adults of various ages, and cord blood. To rule out contamination, the twin experiments were replicated at different times with different library preparation protocols.

Broader findings and caveats from the paper: A weaker excess of twin sharing was found in beta out-of-frame sequences because the signal-to-noise ratio was lowered by fewer shared sequences. Out-of-frame TCR alpha sharing in monozygotic twins was systematically underestimated by recombination models, whereas sharing between unrelated individuals was in agreement with the recombination models. Fewer insertions were carried by abundant cord blood beta clonotypes; a weaker similar trend was observed in young adult naive repertoires, while no such trend was observed in memory repertoires. Conclusions relied on cross-sectional statistical analysis, since the same donors could not be followed over many years. Zero-insertion analyses could be partly confounded by invariant T cells such as MAIT and iNKT, though diverse VJ usage argued against such confounding for most clonotypes. Compared with coincidental sharing between unrelated individuals, out-of-frame TCR alpha sequences shared between twins showed an excess of sequences with low generation probability.

The same sample was also studied in work on T cells expressing NK-cell markers. As the second study states: TCR beta-chain repertoires were profiled in sorted CD3+CD56+NKG2C+, CD3+CD56+NKG2C- and CD3+CD56-NKG2C+ T-cell subsets from eight donors. Most of the eight sequenced donors were HCMV-seropositive and one was HCMV-seronegative. In several experiments an anti-gammadeltaTCR antibody was added to restrict sorting to alphabetaTCR-expressing T cells. In several donors, the dominant CD3+CD56+NKG2C+ clonotypes were found to rank among the top 10 CD8+ clonotypes and to make up roughly 1.0-7.0% of CD8+ T cells. Those dominant clonotypes were again the most abundant among CD3+CD56-NKG2C+ cells in a few donors, at roughly 28.3-65%. It remained unclear whether the expanded NKG2C-expressing T cell clones were specific for HCMV antigens. All eight donors whose samples were sequenced were randomly selected healthy volunteers, three of them men and five women. HCMV serostatus was determined by detecting HCMV-specific IgG in serum with a commercial ELISA kit. For about six donors, bulk peripheral blood T-cell repertoires were additionally sequenced from unsorted PBMC. MIGEC handled demultiplexing of the reads and grouping by UMI, while MiTCR was used to assemble and quantify clonotypes. To exclude erroneous sequences, any TCR cDNA sequence not supported by at least two reads was discarded. The tcR package was used for downstream repertoire analysis, with clonotypes matched between fractions based on CDR3 nucleotide sequence plus V segment. VDJmatch was used to annotate antigen specificity against VDJdb, with one amino acid substitution allowed in CDR3.

The V and J segments used are TRBV10-2 and TRBJ2-2; 9 central nucleotides agree with TRBD2. Sequencing was done on a sample of PBMCs. The clonotype comes from a woman aged 18-29 years in good health. In nucleotides, the sequence is TGCGCCAGCCGTTACTTTGCGGGGGGGCCATTATCGAACACCGGGGAGCTGTTTTTT. This yields the protein CASRYFAGGPLSNTGELFF.